This paragraph covers one T cell receptor beta chain sequence. The entry originates in a study of blood T cell repertoires in COVID-19. Looking at the study overall: Acute and convalescent COVID-19 samples came from the United States, Italy and Spain. Sample material is recorded as cDNA or gDNA derived from T cells, B-cell-depleted T cells, or PBMCs.

Method: immunoSEQ multiplex PCR; TCRdb's copy keeps in-frame clones and lacks some. Here the sample spans 140,000 to 150,000 clones, 85% being singletons. The CDR3 has 16 residues. The germline gives CDR1 MGHRA, CDR2 YSYEKL. V was clipped by 2 bases and J by 1 base; unmatched bases: 4. The sequenced sample was peripheral blood. The clonotype comes from a human donor with acute or convalescent COVID-19. The donor label of this sample is uncertain. The chain employs TRBV4-1 and TRBJ2-1; 8 bases align to TRBD2. DNA of the CDR3: TGCGCCAGCAGCCAAATCAGCGGGAGTTCCTACAATGAGCAGTTCTTC. Translation gives CASSQISGSSYNEQFF.